This T cell receptor (beta chain) was documented in a study of cytomegalovirus exposure and HLA in healthy donors. At the level of the study: Prior work identified about 120 million unique TCR beta sequences in 190 million or so T cells.

Concerning this clone: Its antigen is not known.

The CDR3 is 15 amino acids. V was cut by 4 bases and J by 4 bases, with 16 bases left in between. Germline lookup yields CDR1 LGHNA and CDR2 YSLEER. The study ran its PCR with 60 Vbeta and 13 Jbeta primers. Authors' methods: In a later analysis, the count reached some 88 million unique TCR beta chains, with 8.5 million to 14 million shared. Assay: immunoSEQ multiplex PCR; the TCRdb copy retains only in-frame clones and omits some. That table gives V, J and clone size, and the DNA gave D and trimming. The sample records some 44,000 clones, approximately 52% being singletons. Study conclusions and caveats: In a later analysis, V- and J-gene trimming of beta chains associated with a DCLRE1C missense variant, replicated independently. The study designated 164 TCR beta chains cytomegalovirus-associated.

The sample consisted of PBMCs. This sequence joins TRBV4-3 and TRBJ1-2; the D gene is possibly TRBD1 (6 bases). The sequence derives from a human donor in good health. CDR3 loop: CASSPSQGSGYGYTF. Here the CDR3 DNA reads TGCGCCAGCAGCCCGTCCCAGGGGTCTGGCTATGGCTACACCTTC.